The 27 T cell receptor beta chains given below trace back to one sample, sequenced in a study of monozygotic twins with inflammatory bowel disease. TCRdb reanalyzed the 5' RACE reads and collapses them to one entry per CDR3 protein, without DNA. The specimen's table records fewer than 200,000 distinct CDR3 sequences. Sequencing was done on a sample of blood. Receptors were obtained from a human donor with ulcerative colitis or Crohn's disease, or a healthy co-twin of an affected twin (not recorded which).

This chain uses TRBV30 with TRBJ2-1. The CDR3 extends over 15 amino acids. Germline V gene data show CDR1 as GTSNPN and CDR2 as SVGIG (reference sequence). CDR3 sequence reads: CAWSGGRASYNEQFF.

The rearrangement uses TRBV24-1 and TRBJ2-3; the TRBD2 assignment by TCRdb is unverifiable without DNA. From germline, CDR1 is KGHDR and CDR2 SFDVKD. The CDR3 extends over 18 amino acids. CDR3 sequence reads: CATSDFGLAGISTDTQYF.

The chain has TRBV6-1 and TRBJ1-6; TCRdb names TRBD1, which stays unverified in the absence of DNA. The CDR3 totals 16 residues. Germline V gene lookup returns CDR1 MNHNS and CDR2 SASEGT. The CDR3 is CASRNIPGQGFSPLHF.

V gene TRBV11-3 combines with J gene TRBJ1-1; TCRdb proposes TRBD1, but this gene call is untestable without DNA. The CDR3 has 14 amino acids. CDR1 is SGHNT and CDR2 is YENEEA in the germline V gene. The CDR3: CASSPGGSNTEAFF.

The V call is TRBV12-3 or TRBV12-4, the J call TRBJ1-3; the TRBD1 assignment by TCRdb is unverifiable without DNA. The CDR3 consists of 17 residues. CDR3 region: CASSLKTGSPSGNTIYF.

This chain links TRBV29-1 with TRBJ2-3. CDR3 length: 11 residues. CDR1 SQVTM and CDR2 ANQGSEA come from the germline V gene. CDR3 sequence: CSAHSTDTQYF.

J is TRBJ1-3 and V is TRBV15. CDR1 is LNHNV, CDR2 YYDKDF, per germline (reference sequence). This CDR3 has 14 amino acids. This CDR3 is CATSREAHRNTIYF.

This chain links TRBV7-2 with TRBJ2-1; TCRdb gives TRBD2 as the D gene, but with no DNA this cannot be confirmed. The CDR3 is 15 residues long. Germline V gives CDR1 SGHTA, CDR2 FQGNSA. The CDR3 sequence: CASSLEGLSYNEQFF.

This chain connects TRBV28 to TRBJ1-3; TCRdb's D call, TRBD1, is unchecked because there is no DNA. This CDR3 is 14 amino acids long. CDR1 and CDR2 (germline): MDHEN, SYDVKM. CDR3 protein: CASSVTGHGNTIYF.

This chain links TRBV9 with TRBJ2-7. This CDR3 spans 12 amino acids. Germline V gene data show CDR1 as SGDLS and CDR2 as YYNGEE. CDR3 residues: CASSSSGAEQYF.

The V and J genes are TRBV28 and TRBJ2-1; TCRdb indicates TRBD2, and absent DNA this call remains unverified. The CDR3 runs to 15 residues. CDR1 MDHEN and CDR2 SYDVKM come from the germline V gene. The CDR3 loop is CAISLFGVNYNEQFF.

The chain couples TRBV27 to TRBJ2-2; TCRdb returns TRBD1, unconfirmable since there is no DNA. The germline V gene encodes CDR1 MNHEY and CDR2 SMNVEV (reference sequence). The CDR3 length is 15 residues. CDR3: CASSFFAGGTGELFF.

The rearrangement uses TRBV7-3 and TRBJ2-5; as DNA is missing, the TRBD1 call by TCRdb cannot be tested. The length of the CDR3 is 15 residues. Germline V gives CDR1 SGHTA, CDR2 FQGTGA. Here the CDR3 reads CASSLMGSGRETQYF.

CDR3: CASSLGFGAKNIQYF. The rearrangement joins TRBV7-2 to TRBJ2-4. CDR3 length: 15 amino acids. CDR1 and CDR2 from the germline V gene are SGHTA and FQGNSA.

The chain uses TRBV28 and TRBJ1-2. Germline V gene data show CDR1 as MDHEN and CDR2 as SYDVKM. The CDR3 length is 16 residues. The CDR3 here is CASSQTVPWANYGYTF.

The chain combines TRBV12-3 or TRBV12-4 with TRBJ2-2. CDR3 length: 17 residues. CDR3 sequence reads: CASSSLALNANTGELFF.

This chain links TRBV9 with TRBJ2-1; TCRdb indicates TRBD1, and absent DNA this call remains unverified. The germline V gene encodes CDR1 SGDLS and CDR2 YYNGEE. This CDR3 comprises 14 residues. This CDR3 reads CASSVRQGWNEQFF.

The V and J genes are TRBV19 and TRBJ2-2; TCRdb indicates TRBD2, and absent DNA this call remains unverified. CDR1 is LNHDA, CDR2 SQIVND, per germline (reference sequence). This CDR3 has 18 residues. The CDR3 sequence is CASIDRKGRASNTGELFF.

The chain carries TRBV5-1 and TRBJ2-7; TCRdb outputs TRBD1, but without DNA this stays unchecked. Germline CDR1 is SGHRS and CDR2 is YFSETQ. This CDR3 spans 14 amino acids. The CDR3: CASSLATGSYEQYF. Supplemented by reference TRBV5-1 and TRBJ2-7, the full variable domain reads KAGVTQTPRYLIKTRGQQVTLSCSPISGHRSVSWYQQTPGQGLQFLFEYFSETQRNKGNFPGRFSGRQFSNSRSEMNVSTLELGDSALYLCASSLATGSYEQYFGPGTRLTVT.

The chain couples TRBV11-2 to TRBJ2-3. CDR1 SGHAT and CDR2 FQNNGV come from the germline V gene. This CDR3 is built from 14 residues. CDR3 region: CASSLVLSTDTQYF.

The CDR3 protein is CSARLAGGPGQYF. The rearrangement joins TRBV20-1 to TRBJ2-7; there is no DNA to check the TCRdb D call of TRBD2. This CDR3 is 13 amino acids long. Germline loops: CDR1 DFQATT, CDR2 SNEGSKA (reference sequence).

The V gene is TRBV5-4, the J gene TRBJ1-1; without DNA, the TCRdb call of TRBD1 cannot be checked. The CDR3 runs to 14 residues. Germline V gene data show CDR1 as SGHNT and CDR2 as YYREEE (reference sequence). CDR3 loop: CASSGWQGNTEAFF.

This chain uses TRBV20-1 with TRBJ2-3; the D gene TCRdb calls, TRBD2, cannot be checked with no DNA. Looked up from germline, CDR1 is DFQATT and CDR2 is SNEGSKA (reference sequence). The CDR3 totals 15 residues. The CDR3 here is CSAIRLAGVADTQYF.

This sequence joins TRBV6-5 and TRBJ2-2; TCRdb outputs TRBD2, but without DNA this stays unchecked. The germline V gene encodes CDR1 MNHEY and CDR2 SVGAGI. The CDR3 runs to 19 residues. This chain's CDR3 is CASSYRAARPIFNTGELFF.

This chain connects TRBV6-5 to TRBJ1-5; without DNA, the TCRdb call of TRBD1 cannot be checked. CDR1 MNHEY and CDR2 SVGAGI come from the germline V gene. The CDR3 spans 16 residues. CDR3 in amino acids: CASSYSTGAANQPQHF.

V and J are TRBV10-3 and TRBJ2-1; the D call of TRBD2 rests on TCRdb alone, since no DNA is present to check it. This CDR3 has 13 amino acids. Germline V lookup: CDR1 ENHRY, CDR2 SYGVKD. The CDR3 sequence is CAISGGSKAEQFF.

This CDR3 is CASSLQGPPSETQYF. This sequence joins TRBV5-1 and TRBJ2-5; the D call from TCRdb, TRBD2, cannot be confirmed without DNA. This CDR3 has 15 amino acids. Germline V gene sequence: CDR1 SGHRS, CDR2 YFSETQ.